Listed below are T cell receptor beta chains from one sample, sequenced in a study of blood T cells in healthy people across ages. MiXCR, run by TCRdb on the 5' RACE reads, gives a single entry per CDR3 protein. The sample yields fewer than 2 million distinct CDR3 sequences, around 40% seen once. The sample taken for sequencing was blood. Receptors originate from a human donor in good health. Each CDR3 is given with its conserved first and last residue. The order of the fields is J gene, D gene, V gene, clone size, CDR3 protein, CDR3 DNA. D genes are given only for firm matches. Only some rows state a clone size, as once, few, many or a class for expanded clones.

>TRBJ2-3|TRBD2|TRBV4-1|-
CASSQDREGSIDTQYF
TGCGCCAGCAGCCAAGATAGGGAGGGGTCGATAGATACGCAGTATTTT
>TRBJ1-4|-|TRBV29-1|few
CSGRRWGNEKLFF
TGCAGCGGGCGAAGGTGGGGGAATGAAAAACTGTTTTTT
>TRBJ2-1|-|TRBV10-3|few
CAISESGLDPFRNEQFF
TGTGCCATCAGTGAGTCGGGATTGGACCCGTTTCGGAATGAGCAGTTCTTC
>TRBJ1-1|-|TRBV5-1|-
CASSLTVFMNTEAFF
TGCGCCAGCAGCTTAACAGTCTTCATGAACACTGAAGCTTTCTTT
>TRBJ2-5|-|TRBV29-1|many
CSVAGRLGSGEQYF
TGCAGCGTCGCCGGACGGCTTGGTTCCGGAGAGCAGTACTTC
>TRBJ2-1|TRBD1|TRBV4-2|-
CAGSQAQGDVNEQFF
TGTGCCGGCAGCCAAGCCCAGGGGGACGTCAATGAGCAGTTCTTC
>TRBJ2-1|TRBD2|TRBV10-1|once
CASSESRNLGLAGGVYNEQFF
TGCGCCAGCAGTGAGTCCCGAAATCTGGGACTAGCGGGGGGGGTATACAATGAGCAGTTCTTC
>TRBJ2-7|TRBD1|TRBV28|once
CASSPGQGFDEQYF
TGTGCCAGCAGTCCGGGACAGGGATTTGACGAGCAGTACTTC
>TRBJ2-1|-|TRBV11-2|few
CASSPDRIRPIDNEQFF
TGTGCCAGCAGTCCTGACCGAATACGGCCTATTGACAATGAGCAGTTCTTC
>TRBJ2-5|-|TRBV18|-
CASSPTALQETQYF
TGTGCCAGCTCACCAACAGCCCTCCAAGAGACCCAGTACTTC
>TRBJ1-4|-|TRBV7-6|-
CASSLGRVATNEKLFF
TGTGCCAGCAGCCTGGGGAGGGTTGCAACTAATGAAAAACTGTTTTTT
>TRBJ1-1|-|TRBV12-3/TRBV12-4|-
CASSLWGGDTEAFF
TGTGCCAGCAGTTTATGGGGAGGGGACACTGAAGCTTTCTTT
>TRBJ1-6|TRBD1|TRBV3-1|few
CASSRQGARGQTLSSYNSPLHF
TGTGCCAGCAGCCGTCAAGGGGCCAGGGGGCAAACCTTGAGCTCCTATAATTCACCCCTCCACTTT
>TRBJ1-6|TRBD1|TRBV4-3|-
CASSQLPGTGVNSPLHF
TGCGCCAGCAGCCAACTACCCGGGACAGGGGTGAATTCACCCCTCCACTTT
>TRBJ2-7|TRBD1|TRBV4-2|-
CASSQDADRGLYEQYF
TGTGCCAGCAGCCAAGATGCGGACAGGGGGCTCTACGAGCAGTACTTC
>TRBJ1-2|-|TRBV7-2|once
CASSPFGTNYGYTF
TGTGCCAGCAGCCCGTTCGGGACTAACTATGGCTACACCTTC
>TRBJ2-3|TRBD2|TRBV7-2|-
CASSLNVRGTADTQYF
TGTGCCAGCAGCTTAAACGTGCGGGGGACTGCAGATACGCAGTATTTT
>TRBJ2-1|-|TRBV6-2/TRBV6-3|few
CASSYQDVEQFF
TGTGCCAGCAGTTACCAAGACGTTGAGCAGTTCTTC
>TRBJ2-5|-|TRBV7-9|-
CASSLPGSKETQYF
TGTGCCAGCAGCCTCCCGGGGTCCAAAGAGACCCAGTACTTC
>TRBJ1-2|TRBD1|TRBV29-1|many
CSVGVRGLDYGYTF
TGCAGCGTTGGCGTAAGGGGGCTGGACTATGGCTACACCTTC
>TRBJ2-5|TRBD2|TRBV29-1|few
CSVGTSGGQETQYF
TGCAGCGTTGGGACTAGCGGGGGACAAGAGACCCAGTACTTC
>TRBJ2-7|-|TRBV3-1|many
CASSQLRGEQYF
TGTGCCAGCAGCCAATTACGTGGCGAGCAGTACTTC
>TRBJ2-1|-|TRBV29-1|-
CSVEVVDVDEQFF
TGCAGCGTTGAGGTAGTAGACGTCGATGAGCAGTTCTTC
>TRBJ1-2|-|TRBV7-2|-
CASSSRRGGSYGYTF
TGTGCCAGCAGCTCCCGTAGGGGGGGGTCCTATGGCTACACCTTC